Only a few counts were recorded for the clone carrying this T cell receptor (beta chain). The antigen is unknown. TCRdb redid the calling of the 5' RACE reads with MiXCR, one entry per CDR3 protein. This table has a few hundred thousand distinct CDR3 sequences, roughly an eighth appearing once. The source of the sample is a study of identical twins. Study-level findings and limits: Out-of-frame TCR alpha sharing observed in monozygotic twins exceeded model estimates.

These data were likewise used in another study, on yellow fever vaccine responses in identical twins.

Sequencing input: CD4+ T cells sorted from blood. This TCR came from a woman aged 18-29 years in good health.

Here the CDR3 reads CASSFLSEQFF. In DNA, the CDR3 is TGTGCCAGCAGCTTCTTGTCTGAGCAGTTCTTC. The chain links TRBV7-2 to TRBJ2-1; no clear D gene. Germline V gives CDR1 SGHTA, CDR2 FQGNSA. V lost 3 bases and J 9 bases, leaving 6 bases between the germline ends. This CDR3 is built from 11 residues.